The 31 T cell receptor beta chains presented below share a single source sample, sequenced in a study of low-dose radiotherapy and immunotherapy resistance in tumors. The time point here: before trial treatment. TRAV- and TRBV-specific primers, spanning alpha and beta chains, primed first-strand cDNA. TCRs were amplified for approximately 21 PCR cycles with a constant-region primer and V-primer adapter. TCRdb independently ran MiXCR on the reads; one entry per CDR3 protein. Among 75,000 to 95,000 distinct CDR3 sequences listed, about 20% were seen once. The sample in question was PBMCs, obtained before treatment. The receptors were sampled from a male donor with prostate cancer.

This clonotype was recorded at least ten times. The rearrangement links TRBV7-9 to TRBJ2-3, with TRBD1 identical over 8 bases. The V gene's germline CDR1 is SEHNR and CDR2 FQNEAQ (reference sequence). This CDR3 region has 15 residues. V lost 10 bases, J lost 3 bases, and 12 bases stayed unmatched. Here the CDR3 reads CAITSGQGGTDTQYF. CDR3 coding DNA: TGTGCCATAACATCCGGACAGGGTGGAACAGATACGCAGTATTTT.

This clonotype appeared many times. V and J are TRBV11-2 and TRBJ2-7, with D perhaps TRBD1 or TRBD2 (5 bases each). This CDR3 contains 15 residues. CDR1 is SGHAT and CDR2 is FQNNGV in the germline V gene. Trimming left V 1 base short and J 0 bases short, with 10 bases between. The CDR3 reads CASSLAGTTSYEQYF. The CDR3 DNA is TGTGCCAGCAGCTTAGCGGGGACGACCTCCTACGAGCAGTACTTC. The full variable domain, completed using reference TRBV11-2 and TRBJ2-7, is EAGVAQSPRYKIIEKRQSVAFWCNPISGHATLYWYQQILGQGPKLLIQFQNNGVVDDSQLPKDRFSAERLKGVDSTLKIQPAKLEDSAVYLCASSLAGTTSYEQYFGPGTRLTVT.

This clonotype has just a few counts. This chain joins TRBV10-3 and TRBJ1-1; no clear D gene. V shed 6 bases and J shed 5 bases, with 13 bases lying between them. CDR1 and CDR2 from the germline V gene are ENHRY and SYGVKD. The CDR3 runs to 13 residues. DNA for the CDR3: TGTGCCATCAGGCGGGCTGAAGGGACTGAAGCTTTCTTT. Translated, it gives CAIRRAEGTEAFF.

A remark on this clonotype: A far larger clone lies a single base away; this is likely a read error. The rearrangement uses TRBV6-2 or TRBV6-3 and TRBJ2-7, with 7 bases aligning to TRBD2. The CDR3 contains 16 residues. Germline CDR1 MNHEY, CDR2 SVGEGT. This chain's CDR3 is CAGSPFREDVHYEQYF. CDR3 nucleotide sequence: TGTGCCGGCAGCCCCTTTCGGGAGGACGTCCACTACGAGCAGTACTTC.

This clonotype occurred many times. The V call is TRBV6-2 or TRBV6-3, the J call TRBJ2-1, with 9 bases matching TRBD2. Germline CDR1 MNHEY, CDR2 SVGEGT. This CDR3 spans 14 amino acids. J was trimmed by 8 bases and V by 10 bases; bases with no gene match: 12. The CDR3 DNA is TGTGCCACAGGGGGGGGGACTAGCCTGGATGAGCAGTTCTTC. This encodes CATGGGTSLDEQFF.

This clonotype was detected many times. This CDR3 is CASSLPATRVQGTTYNEQFF. CDR3 nucleotide sequence: TGTGCCAGCAGCTTACCCGCCACCCGGGTTCAGGGGACGACCTACAATGAGCAGTTCTTC. The chain combines TRBV7-2 with TRBJ2-1; a possible D gene is TRBD1 (6 bases). Germline loops: CDR1 SGHTA, CDR2 FQGNSA. The CDR3 has 20 amino acids. V dropped 2 bases and J dropped 2 bases, with 25 bases sitting between them.

This clonotype was observed at least ten times. CDR3 protein: CASSLESSRQPQHF. As DNA, the CDR3 is TGTGCCAGCAGCTTAGAGTCATCGAGGCAGCCCCAGCATTTT. The chain couples TRBV7-8 to TRBJ1-5, with D unresolved. Trimming cost V 1 base and J 7 bases, with 11 bases left between them. The length of the CDR3 is 14 residues. Germline lookup yields CDR1 SGHVS and CDR2 FQNEAQ.

This clonotype was picked up many times. This chain joins TRBV24-1 and TRBJ2-6, with a tentative D call TRBD1 (5 bases). CDR1 KGHDR and CDR2 SFDVKD come from the germline V gene. The CDR3 loop spans 16 amino acids. Trimming pared 9 bases from V and 0 bases from J, leaving 14 bases between. CDR3 amino acids: CATRDSQDSGANVLTF. The DNA of the CDR3 is TGTGCCACCCGCGACAGCCAGGACTCTGGGGCCAACGTCCTGACTTTC.

Ten or more counts support this clonotype. The V and J genes are TRBV27 and TRBJ2-1, with D tentatively TRBD1 (5 bases). V lost 5 bases and J 5 bases, leaving 13 bases between the germline ends. Looked up from germline, CDR1 is MNHEY and CDR2 is SMNVEV (reference sequence). This CDR3 has 14 residues. The CDR3 here is CASSPSWGHNEQFF. For the CDR3, the DNA is TGTGCCAGCAGTCCAAGTTGGGGCCACAATGAGCAGTTCTTC.

A remark on this clonotype: It may be a read error: a sequence one base away is much more abundant. V gene TRBV11-2 combines with J gene TRBJ1-2, with a weak D call TRBD1 (6 bases). The germline gives CDR1 SGHAT, CDR2 FQNNGV. Trimming took 0 bases from V and 7 from J, leaving 12 bases between them. CDR3 length equals 14 residues. This chain's CDR3 is CASSLEGGYAGYTF. CDR3 DNA sequence: TGTGCCAGCAGCTTAGAGGGGGGCTATGCTGGCTACACCTTC.

This clonotype was seen ten or more times. The chain couples TRBV11-3 to TRBJ2-1, with 7 bases matching TRBD2. Germline values: CDR1 SGHNT, CDR2 YENEEA. The V segment lost 1 base and the J segment 0 bases; nucleotides outside the gene matches: 9. The CDR3 covers 18 residues. CDR3 coding DNA: TGTGCCAGCAGCTTAGTGGCGACTAGCAAAAGCTCCTACAATGAGCAGTTCTTC. Encoded protein: CASSLVATSKSSYNEQFF.

The table lists this clonotype with many counts. This sequence joins TRBV7-6 and TRBJ2-2; D ambiguous. The ends were cut back, 5 bases at V and 0 bases at J, with 13 bases in the middle. The CDR3 is 16 residues long. Germline CDR1 reads SGHVS; CDR2 reads FNYEAQ. The CDR3 sequence: CASSHNWVANTGELFF. CDR3 nucleotides: TGTGCCAGCAGCCATAACTGGGTCGCGAACACCGGGGAGCTGTTTTTT.

The chain recombines TRBV5-4 with TRBJ2-2; D call uncertain. CDR3 length: 12 amino acids. Germline CDR1 reads SGHNT; CDR2 reads YYREEE (reference sequence). V lost 3 bases and J lost 7, with 7 bases in between. CDR3 sequence reads: CASSSPRGELFF. The CDR3, as DNA: TGTGCCAGCAGCTCCCCGCGCGGGGAGCTGTTTTTT. The whole variable domain, remainder taken from reference TRBV5-4 and TRBJ2-2, is ETGVTQSPTHLIKTRGQQVTLRCSSQSGHNTVSWYQQALGQGPQFIFQYYREEENGRGNFPPRFSGLQFPNYSSELNVNALELDDSALYLCASSSPRGELFFGEGSRLTVL.

This clonotype was observed at least ten times. This chain links TRBV20-1 with TRBJ2-2; D not resolved. CDR3 size: 16 residues. The V and J ends lost 3 bases and 0 bases respectively, with 14 bases between them. Germline CDR1 and CDR2: DFQATT and SNEGSKA (reference sequence). The chain's CDR3 is CSASDVRTANTGELFF. For the CDR3, the DNA is TGCAGTGCTAGTGACGTGCGGACCGCGAACACCGGGGAGCTGTTTTTT.

At least ten counts were recorded for this clonotype. This chain uses TRBV14 with TRBJ2-7; TRBD2 aligns across 9 bases. The junction had 7 bases not matched to a gene; V was cut back by 4 bases and J by 3 bases. CDR3 size: 15 residues. Germline CDR1 is SGHDN and CDR2 is FVKESK. The CDR3 sequence: CASSPRIAGVYEQYF. The CDR3, as DNA: TGTGCCAGCAGCCCAAGAATAGCGGGAGTCTACGAGCAGTACTTC.

This clonotype was detected many times. The rearrangement uses TRBV3-1 and TRBJ2-2; TRBD2 is a possible D gene (5 bases). V dropped 0 bases and J dropped 6 bases, with 11 bases sitting between them. In germline, CDR1 is LGHDT, CDR2 YNNKEL (reference sequence). This CDR3 region has 15 residues. In DNA form, the CDR3 reads TGTGCCAGCAGCCAAGATCCTTCGGGGTCCGGGGAGCTGTTTTTT. It translates to CASSQDPSGSGELFF.

The chain joins TRBV30 to TRBJ2-7; 12 nucleotides align to TRBD1. The junction had 12 bases not matched to a gene; V was cut back by 5 bases and J by 7 bases. Looked up from germline, CDR1 is GTSNPN and CDR2 is SVGIG (reference sequence). This CDR3 has 15 residues. The CDR3 spells CAWAGLGQGAWEQYF. CDR3 in DNA: TGTGCCTGGGCCGGCCTGGGACAGGGGGCATGGGAGCAGTACTTC.

This clonotype was detected many times. The chain combines TRBV20-1 with TRBJ2-3, with 8 bases that match TRBD2. Germline V gene lookup returns CDR1 DFQATT and CDR2 SNEGSKA (reference sequence). This CDR3 has 15 amino acids. V gave up 3 bases and J gave up 0 bases; unmatched junction bases: 5. The CDR3 nucleotides read TGCAGTGCTAGTAGTCGGGAGGGGAGCACAGATACGCAGTATTTT. Amino acids: CSASSREGSTDTQYF.

The table lists this clonotype with many counts. This rearrangement joins TRBV18 to TRBJ2-1, with 11 bases that match TRBD2. CDR3 size: 16 residues. V gave up 4 bases and J gave up 5 bases; unmatched junction bases: 7. Germline CDR1 is KGHSH and CDR2 is LQKENI. The CDR3 nucleotides read TGTGCCAGCTCACAAAGACTAGCGGGAATGCACAATGAGCAGTTCTTC. Its protein product is CASSQRLAGMHNEQFF. The entire variable domain, with the rest obtained from reference TRBV18 and TRBJ2-1, is as follows: NAGVMQNPRHLVRRRGQEARLRCSPMKGHSHVYWYRQLPEEGLKFMVYLQKENIIDESGMPKERFSAEFPKEGPSILRIQQVVRGDSAAYFCASSQRLAGMHNEQFFGPGTRLTVL.

In its sample, this clonotype was seen many times. The gene calls are TRBV29-1 and TRBJ2-5; TRBD1 agrees at 10 bases. CDR3 length: 14 residues. With V trimmed by 8 bases and J by 1 base, 7 bases remained unmatched. CDR1 SQVTM and CDR2 ANQGSEA come from the germline V gene. DNA for the CDR3: TGCAGCCTTCGGGACAGGGGACGCCAAGAGACCCAGTACTTC. It specifies CSLRDRGRQETQYF.

This clonotype has more than one count but fewer than ten. CDR3 region: CASSEDRRGSYGYTF. In DNA, the CDR3 is TGCGCCAGCAGTGAGGATCGCAGGGGTAGCTATGGCTACACCTTC. This sequence joins TRBV10-1 and TRBJ1-2, with D possibly matching TRBD1 (6 bases). This CDR3 is built from 15 residues. Germline CDR1 WNHNN, CDR2 SYGVQD (reference sequence). The V and J ends lost 2 bases and 4 bases respectively, with 14 bases between them.

This clonotype was detected many times. V is TRBV19 and J is TRBJ2-1; TRBD2 aligns across 13 bases. The CDR3 runs to 16 residues. Germline-derived CDR1 and CDR2 are LNHDA and SQIVND (reference sequence). J lost 7 bases, V lost 2 bases, and 5 bases had no gene match. The CDR3 bases are TGTGCCAGTAGTATAAAAGGACTAGCGGGAGTTAATGAGCAGTTCTTC. It translates to CASSIKGLAGVNEQFF.

At least ten counts were recorded for this clonotype. The chain has TRBV7-8 and TRBJ2-3; the match to TRBD2 covers 8 bases. The V and J ends lost 1 base and 2 bases, in that order; junction bases with no gene match: 11. Germline values: CDR1 SGHVS, CDR2 FQNEAQ. The length of the CDR3 is 18 residues. The CDR3 DNA sequence: TGTGCCAGCAGCTTAGATTCCCGGGGGGGGGCTTTCACAGATACGCAGTATTTT. This codes for CASSLDSRGGAFTDTQYF.

This clonotype came up many times. V is TRBV12-3 or TRBV12-4 and J is TRBJ2-7, with D unresolved. V lost 0 bases and J lost 3, with 9 bases in between. CDR3 length equals 14 residues. CDR3 amino acids: CASSLAIGSYEQYF. The CDR3 region has the DNA TGTGCCAGCAGTTTAGCGATCGGTAGCTACGAGCAGTACTTC.

This clonotype showed up many times. This chain uses TRBV4-3 with TRBJ2-2; D not resolved. The CDR3 loop spans 19 amino acids. Trimming pared 0 bases from V and 5 bases from J, leaving 22 bases between. The germline V gene has CDR1 LGHNA and CDR2 YSLEER. CDR3 protein: CASSQDASTRYPGTGELFF. In nucleotides, the CDR3 is TGCGCCAGCAGCCAAGACGCGAGCACCAGGTACCCGGGTACCGGGGAGCTGTTTTTT.

Ten or more counts support this clonotype. V is TRBV20-1 and J is TRBJ2-5; 9 nucleotides match TRBD2. CDR1 DFQATT and CDR2 SNEGSKA come from the germline V gene (reference sequence). This CDR3 is built from 17 residues. With 4 bases clipped from V and 7 bases from J, the junction kept 19 bases outside the gene matches. The CDR3 protein is CSANGGLAGRKTGTQYF. The CDR3 DNA sequence: TGCAGTGCTAATGGAGGGCTAGCGGGACGTAAGACAGGGACCCAGTACTTC.

This clonotype was found many times. J is TRBJ2-1 and V is TRBV7-2; 7 bases agree with TRBD2. The CDR3 length is 16 residues. V was pared by 5 bases and J by 0 bases, with 7 bases of the junction left unmatched. In germline, CDR1 is SGHTA, CDR2 FQGNSA. The DNA of the CDR3 is TGTGCCAGCAGCCGTAGGCGGGGGAGCTCCTACAATGAGCAGTTCTTC. Translating it yields CASSRRRGSSYNEQFF.

This clonotype was seen repeatedly, ten times or more. The CDR3 loop is CASRGSFDEKLFF. The CDR3 DNA sequence: TGTGCCAGCCGGGGGAGTTTCGATGAAAAACTGTTTTTT. The rearrangement links TRBV7-2 to TRBJ1-4; maybe TRBD1 (5 bases). With 8 bases removed from V and 6 bases from J, the gap between germline ends came to 13 bases. The germline CDR1 and CDR2 sequences are SGHTA and FQGNSA. The CDR3 consists of 13 residues.

This clonotype was picked up many times. The chain links TRBV3-1 to TRBJ1-1; D is ambiguous. This CDR3 is built from 14 residues. Germline V gene data show CDR1 as LGHDT and CDR2 as YNNKEL (reference sequence). V lost 5 bases and J lost 11, with 21 bases in between. CDR3 in amino acids: CASSTQVGTREAFF. The CDR3 nucleotides read TGTGCCAGCAGCACCCAAGTGGGAACACGGGAGGCTTTCTTT. The complete variable domain, with remaining parts taken from reference TRBV3-1 and TRBJ1-1, reads DTAVSQTPKYLVTQMGNDKSIKCEQNLGHDTMYWYKQDSKKFLKIMFSYNNKELIINETVPNRFSPKSPDKAHLNLHINSLELGDSAVYFCASSTQVGTREAFFGQGTRLTVV.

J is TRBJ2-3 and V is TRBV7-2; 10 bases map to TRBD1. The trim removed 4 bases at V and 6 bases at J, leaving 7 bases unmatched. Germline loops: CDR1 SGHTA, CDR2 FQGNSA. The CDR3 runs 15 residues. CDR3 residues: CASSYSGTGVDTQYF. The DNA of the CDR3 is TGTGCCAGCAGCTATTCCGGGACAGGGGTGGATACGCAGTATTTT.

This clonotype came up many times. The gene calls are TRBV9 and TRBJ2-1; D is perhaps TRBD2 (7 bases). The CDR3 covers 14 residues. Trimming removed 3 bases at V and 4 bases at J, with 11 bases between. Germline V gene data show CDR1 as SGDLS and CDR2 as YYNGEE. CDR3 region: CASSGRGAYNEQFF. In nucleotides, the CDR3 is TGTGCCAGCAGCGGTCGGGGGGCTTACAATGAGCAGTTCTTC.